The 24 T cell receptor beta chains below all came from one sample that was sequenced in a study of tumor-infiltrating lymphocytes in primary liver carcinoma. Unsorted bulk tissue, about 19-32 mg of it, served as the source for co-extraction of RNA and DNA. The input was approximately 500 ng total RNA; TCR beta cDNA was made from it with a constant-region primer. Slightly modified ARM-PCR served as the procedure for the TCR beta libraries. These libraries came from three rounds of nested multiplex PCR. Each of the first two PCR rounds ran 9 to 11 cycles with TRBV1-TRBV30 forward and C-beta reverse primers. TCRdb reprocessed the multiplex PCR reads via MiXCR and lists one record per CDR3 protein. The table lists about 120,000 distinct CDR3 sequences, under 70% of them singletons. Sample: tumor-adjacent normal liver tissue. All receptors come from a woman aged 60-70 years with primary liver carcinoma and hepatitis B virus infection.

J is TRBJ2-2 and V is TRBV4-2, with TRBD2 identical over 12 bases. CDR3 length equals 18 residues. J was trimmed by 5 bases and V by 4 bases; bases with no gene match: 11. The germline gives CDR1 LGHNA, CDR2 YNFKEQ. The chain's CDR3 is CASSPGLAGGPETGELFF. The DNA of the CDR3 is TGTGCCAGCAGCCCAGGGCTAGCGGGAGGGCCAGAGACCGGGGAGCTGTTTTTT.

The rearrangement joins TRBV4-3 to TRBJ2-2; 7 bases line up with TRBD2. The CDR3 is 16 amino acids. Per germline, CDR1 LGHNA and CDR2 YSLEER. V was clipped by 1 base and J by 4 bases; unmatched bases: 6. This CDR3 is CASSQGAGTLTGELFF. CDR3 sequence (DNA): TGCGCCAGCAGCCAAGGAGCGGGGACCCTCACCGGGGAGCTGTTTTTT.

This clonotype was seen at least ten times. This sequence joins TRBV6-5 and TRBJ2-1; TRBD2 agrees at 8 bases. CDR3 length: 16 amino acids. Germline trimming cut 0 bases from V and 1 base from J; bases unmatched to any gene: 2. CDR1 is MNHEY and CDR2 is SVGAGI in the germline V gene. The CDR3: CASSYSAGGSYNEQFF. The CDR3 region has the DNA TGTGCCAGCAGTTACTCTGCGGGAGGTTCCTACAATGAGCAGTTCTTC.

With respect to this clonotype: An end of the junction differs from the germline gene, which may be a read error. This chain uses TRBV5-8 with TRBJ1-2; D is ambiguous. This CDR3 is 16 amino acids long. CDR1 SGHTS and CDR2 YDEGEE come from the germline V gene. The CDR3 nucleotides are TGTGCCAGCAGCTTGGCGGACGCGCCCTTTTCCTATGGCTACGCCTTC. Translated, it gives CASSLADAPFSYGYAF.

In the case of this clonotype: One end of the junction varies from germline; a read error may be responsible. The chain has TRBV10-3 and TRBJ2-1, with 8 bases identical to TRBD2. CDR1 is ENHRY and CDR2 is SYGVKD in the germline V gene. The CDR3 totals 17 residues. This chain's CDR3 is CAISESERESSLNEQFF. The DNA of the CDR3 is TGTGCCATAAGTGAGTCTGAGCGGGAGAGCTCCTTGAATGAGCAGTTCTTC.

This clonotype appeared many times. The V and J genes are TRBV7-8 and TRBJ2-1; 13 nucleotides match TRBD2. V shed 1 base, J shed 6 bases, and the junction held 3 bases outside the gene matches. The germline gives CDR1 SGHVS, CDR2 FQNEAQ. The CDR3 is made up of 16 amino acids. Here the CDR3 reads CASSLVGTSGTNEQFF. CDR3 nucleotides: TGTGCCAGCAGCTTAGTTGGGACTAGCGGGACCAATGAGCAGTTCTTC.

For this clonotype: One end of the junction fails to match germline, which may point to a read error. The chain links TRBV11-2 to TRBJ2-7; weak D call: TRBD1 (6 bases). Germline CDR1 SGHAT, CDR2 FQNNGV. The CDR3 is 15 residues long. For the CDR3, the DNA is TGTGCCAGCAGCCACCTACAGGGTCCCAACTACAAGCAGTACTTC. Translating it yields CASSHLQGPNYKQYF. The full variable domain, its missing parts supplied by reference TRBV11-2 and TRBJ2-7, is EAGVAQSPRYKIIEKRQSVAFWCNPISGHATLYWYQQILGQGPKLLIQFQNNGVVDDSQLPKDRFSAERLKGVDSTLKIQPAKLEDSAVYLCASSHLQGPNYKQYFGPGTRLTVT.

A word on this clonotype: Since a much larger clone is just one base distant, this may be a read error. The conserved phenylalanine or tryptophan normally closing the CDR3 is absent here, so this likely arose from a read error. This CDR3 is CASSLARVNTEAFL. The DNA for the CDR3 is TGCGCCAGCAGCCTCGCGAGGGTTAACACTGAAGCTTTCTTG. The chain recombines TRBV5-1 with TRBJ1-1; D is uncertain. V was clipped by 4 bases and J by 2 bases, with 12 bases between them. The CDR3 has 14 amino acids. Germline CDR1 reads SGHRS; CDR2 reads YFSETQ.

This clonotype was detected many times. The CDR3 region has the DNA TGTGCCAGCAGCCGCCTTGCCAATGAGCAGTTCTTC. As protein: CASSRLANEQFF. The J gene is TRBJ2-1, the V gene TRBV12-3 or TRBV12-4; D not certain. V lost 6 bases to trimming and J lost 6 bases, with 9 bases between them. The CDR3 spans 12 residues.

There are a few counts of this clonotype. The V and J genes are TRBV20-1 and TRBJ2-7, with TRBD1 identical over 8 bases. V lost 5 bases and J lost 5; bases outside the gene matches: 8. The CDR3 is 13 amino acids. Germline-derived CDR1 and CDR2 are DFQATT and SNEGSKA (reference sequence). The CDR3 protein is CSAPRTGRHEQYF. CDR3 bases: TGCAGTGCTCCACGGACAGGGAGACACGAGCAGTACTTC.

Remarks on this clonotype: This clone may be a read error of a much larger clone one base away. The gene calls are TRBV28 and TRBJ1-6; D not resolved. CDR3 length: 16 amino acids. Germline lookup yields CDR1 MDHEN and CDR2 SYDVKM. This CDR3 reads CASSFGNPGYNSALHF. DNA of the CDR3: TGTGCCAGCAGTTTCGGGAATCCCGGGTATAATTCAGCCCTCCACTTT.

Concerning this clonotype: One junction end does not reproduce the germline sequence, and a read error may be involved. This rearrangement joins TRBV28 to TRBJ2-7; D gene unclear. Germline loops: CDR1 MDHEN, CDR2 SYDVKM. This CDR3 spans 13 amino acids. The chain's CDR3 is CAGSYTLSYEQYF. The CDR3, as DNA: TGTGCCGGCAGCTATACCCTCTCCTACGAGCAGTACTTC.

For this clonotype: Likely a read error: the CDR3 ends without its conserved phenylalanine or tryptophan. The rearrangement uses TRBV12-3 or TRBV12-4 and TRBJ1-5; 8 bases map to TRBD1. The length of the CDR3 is 14 residues. CDR3 in amino acids: CASSSGQGNQPQHS. DNA for the CDR3: TGTGCCAGCAGTTCCGGACAGGGCAATCAACCCCAGCATTCT.

This clonotype has only one observation. Without the conserved terminal phenylalanine or tryptophan, this CDR3 likely stems from a read error. The chain carries TRBV4-2 and TRBJ1-1; maybe TRBD1 (5 bases). Germline V gene sequence: CDR1 LGHNA, CDR2 YNFKEQ. The CDR3 consists of 13 residues. In nucleotides, the CDR3 is TGTGCCAGCAACCAAGCCGGGGGCACTGAAGCTTTCTCT. Translated, it gives CASNQAGGTEAFS.

V usage is TRBV28 and J usage is TRBJ1-1; the match to TRBD1 covers 7 bases. CDR3 length equals 14 residues. J gave up 13 bases and V 0 bases, and 11 bases lay outside the gene matches. Germline assignment: CDR1 MDHEN and CDR2 SYDVKM. The CDR3 region has the DNA TGTGCCAGCAGTTTATGGGGACAGCAGCCAAGCGGTTTCTTT. Its protein product is CASSLWGQQPSGFF.

In regard to this clonotype: No conserved phenylalanine or tryptophan ends this CDR3, so it is likely a read error. The chain has TRBV6-5 and TRBJ1-5; D unresolved. The CDR3 runs 15 residues. Germline V lookup: CDR1 MNHEY, CDR2 SVGAGI. The CDR3, as DNA: TGTGTCAGCAGCCACGGACGGGATAGCAATCAGCCCCAGCATGTT. This gives the protein CVSSHGRDSNQPQHV.

Concerning this clonotype: The CDR3 carries no conserved terminal phenylalanine or tryptophan, so it likely arises from a read error. The J gene is TRBJ1-5, the V gene TRBV6-5; D is uncertain. From germline, CDR1 is MNHEY and CDR2 SVGAGI. This CDR3 has 14 residues. V was pared by 0 bases and J by 9 bases, with 12 bases between. The CDR3, as DNA: TGTGCCAGCAGTTACTCAGGAAAACATCTGCCCCAGCATTGT. It yields the protein CASSYSGKHLPQHC.

A remark on this clonotype: Compared with germline, one end of the junction differs, possibly owing to a read error. V gene TRBV29-1 combines with J gene TRBJ1-1, with 7 bases lining up with TRBD1. CDR3 length: 10 residues. Germline V gene sequence: CDR1 SQVTM, CDR2 ANQGSEA. The CDR3 protein is CSGGQEEDIF. The CDR3 coding sequence is TGCAGCGGAGGACAGGAGGAAGATATCTTT.

This clonotype was observed at least ten times. The chain combines TRBV6-5 with TRBJ1-3; D is undetermined. Per the germline V gene, CDR1 is MNHEY and CDR2 is SVGAGI. V was pared by 8 bases and J by 4 bases, with 6 bases between. The CDR3 has 11 amino acids. The DNA for the CDR3 is TGTGCCAGCTGGTCGGGAAACACCATATATTTT. As protein: CASWSGNTIYF.

A note on this clonotype: One end of the junction fails to match germline, which may point to a read error. The chain has TRBV5-6 and TRBJ1-1; D possibly corresponds to TRBD1 (6 bases). In germline, CDR1 is SGHDT, CDR2 YYEEEE. The CDR3 loop spans 16 amino acids. The CDR3 DNA sequence: TGTACCAGCTGCGCCCCAGGGGATTGGGGGATCACTGAAGCCTTCTTT. Translation: CTSCAPGDWGITEAFF.

This clonotype was detected ten times or more. The chain employs TRBV28 and TRBJ2-7; TRBD1 matches 8 bases. Germline V lookup: CDR1 MDHEN, CDR2 SYDVKM. This CDR3 comprises 14 residues. The J segment lost 3 bases and the V segment lost 6 bases, leaving 7 bases of the junction unmatched. This chain's CDR3 is CASSFGQGFYEQYF. CDR3 DNA sequence: TGTGCCAGCAGCTTTGGACAGGGATTCTACGAGCAGTACTTC.

For this clonotype: A junction end diverges from the germline sequence, so it may reflect a read error. CDR3 amino acids: CASSPIAHAGTQYF. CDR3 bases: TGTGCCAGCAGCCCAATAGCGCATGCGGGGACCCAGTATTTC. The V gene is TRBV11-2, the J gene TRBJ2-5; D perhaps matches TRBD2 (6 bases). Germline V gene sequence: CDR1 SGHAT, CDR2 FQNNGV. The CDR3 totals 14 residues.

The rearrangement uses TRBV6-2 or TRBV6-3 and TRBJ1-2; TRBD1 is a possible D gene (6 bases). The CDR3 has 13 amino acids. The germline V gene has CDR1 MNHEY and CDR2 SVGEGT. V gave up 8 bases and J gave up 2 bases, with 12 bases separating them. Here the CDR3 DNA reads TGTGCCAGCGTCCGTGGGGGCAACTATGGCTACACCTTC. Translation: CASVRGGNYGYTF.

A single count supports this clonotype. The CDR3 carries no conserved terminal phenylalanine or tryptophan, so it likely arises from a read error. The V and J genes are TRBV7-9 and TRBJ2-7; D is possibly TRBD1 (6 bases). The CDR3 length is 17 residues. Germline V lookup: CDR1 SEHNR, CDR2 FQNEAQ (reference sequence). CDR3 protein: CASSLIDGTSSSYQQYL. The CDR3 region has the DNA TGTGCCAGCAGCTTAATCGACGGGACATCGAGCTCCTACCAGCAGTACTTA.